This T cell receptor beta chain was documented in a study of blood T cell repertoires in COVID-19. In the study overall: Nucleic acid was either cDNA or gDNA, and it came from T cells, B-cell-depleted T cells, or PBMCs.

The CDR3 is 12 amino acids. Looked up from germline, CDR1 is DFQATT and CDR2 is SNEGSKA (reference sequence). Deletions cut 3 bases from V and 3 bases from J, with 6 bases between. TCRdb's copy holds only in-frame clones and misses some; the assay was immunoSEQ multiplex PCR. Here the sample spans hundreds of thousands of clones, 70% to 85% being singletons. The chain is built from TRBV20-1 and TRBJ1-5; D is ambiguous. The sample consisted of peripheral blood. The receptor was isolated from an elderly woman with acute or convalescent COVID-19. CDR3: CSASNNNQPQHF. CDR3 DNA sequence: TGCAGTGCTAGTAACAACAATCAGCCCCAGCATTTT.